In this sample, the clone carrying this T cell receptor (beta chain) turned up a few times. Its antigen is currently unknown. The data derive from a study of identical twins. Healthy Caucasians made up all donors. TCRdb re-called the 5' RACE reads with MiXCR, one entry per CDR3 protein. Of 650,000 to 800,000 distinct CDR3 sequences in the sample, roughly 8% were seen once. General study points: Invariant MAIT and iNKT cells could partly confound zero-insertion analyses. Models predicted less out-of-frame TCR alpha sharing in monozygotic twins than was found. The abundant beta clonotypes from cord blood had fewer insertions, and memory repertoires had none of this.

Germline V gene data show CDR1 as KGHDR and CDR2 as SFDVKD. The CDR3 has 15 amino acids. Trimming took off 3 bases at V and 4 bases at J, with 12 bases between the two ends. These data also featured in a second study, about yellow fever vaccine responses in identical twins.

This receptor was obtained from a woman aged 18 to 35 in good health. Specimen: PBMCs. The chain combines TRBV24-1 with TRBJ1-5; TRBD1 is a possible D gene (6 bases). CDR3 coding DNA: TGTGCCACCAGTGATAGGACAGACTTAAATCAGCCCCAGCATTTT. Its protein product is CATSDRTDLNQPQHF.